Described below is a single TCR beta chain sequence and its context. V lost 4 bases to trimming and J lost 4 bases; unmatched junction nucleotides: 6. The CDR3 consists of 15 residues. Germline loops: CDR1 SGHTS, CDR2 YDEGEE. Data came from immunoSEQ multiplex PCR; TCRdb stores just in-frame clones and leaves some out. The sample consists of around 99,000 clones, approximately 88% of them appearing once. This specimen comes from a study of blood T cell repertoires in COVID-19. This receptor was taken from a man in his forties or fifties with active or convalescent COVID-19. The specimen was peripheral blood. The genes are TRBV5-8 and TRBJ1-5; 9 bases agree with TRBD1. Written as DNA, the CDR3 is TGTGCCAGCAGCGGTGGGGGGACAGGGAATCAGCCCCAGCATTTT. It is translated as CASSGGGTGNQPQHF.